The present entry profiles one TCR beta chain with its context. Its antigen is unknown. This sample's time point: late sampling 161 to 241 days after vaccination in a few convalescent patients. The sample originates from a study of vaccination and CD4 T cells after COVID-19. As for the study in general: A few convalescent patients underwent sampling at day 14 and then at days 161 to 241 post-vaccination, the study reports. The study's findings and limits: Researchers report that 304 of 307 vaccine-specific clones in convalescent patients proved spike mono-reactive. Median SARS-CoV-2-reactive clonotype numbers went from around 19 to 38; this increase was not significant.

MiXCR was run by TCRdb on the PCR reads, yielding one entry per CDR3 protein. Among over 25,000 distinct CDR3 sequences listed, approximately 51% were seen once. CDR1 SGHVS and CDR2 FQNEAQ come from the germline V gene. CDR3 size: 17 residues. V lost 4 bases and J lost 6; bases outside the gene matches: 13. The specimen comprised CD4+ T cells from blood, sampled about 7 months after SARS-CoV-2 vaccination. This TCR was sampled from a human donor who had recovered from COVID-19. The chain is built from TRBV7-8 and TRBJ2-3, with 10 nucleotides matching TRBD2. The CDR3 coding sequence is TGTGCCAGCAGCTGGACTAGAAGCGGGAGGGCCAGGGATACGCAGTATTTT. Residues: CASSWTRSGRARDTQYF.